This TCR beta chain came from a study of CD8 T cells in Susac syndrome (dated by TCRdb to between 2019 and 2020). About the study as a whole: Among the sequenced Susac syndrome patients, five or six had clinically active disease and under 10 were in clinical remission. Susac syndrome patients were therapy-naive, on corticosteroids (some also receiving IVIg), or on IVIg alone at blood withdrawal. The study used repertoire sequencing to test whether antigen drove CD8+ T cell activation and differentiation in Susac syndrome.

Peripheral blood CD8+ and CD4+ T cells from healthy donors, Susac syndrome patients and multiple sclerosis patients were profiled by high-throughput TCR beta sequencing. The Susac syndrome patients fulfilled recently defined diagnostic criteria for either definite or probable disease. CD8+ TEMRA cells were enriched by FACS, while bulk CD8+ and CD4+ T cells were purified by magnetic negative isolation. Blood was drawn into EDTA tubes, processed within 24 hours, and PBMCs were isolated by density gradient centrifugation. PBMCs intended for TCR sequencing were cryopreserved in liquid nitrogen and thawed later in a water bath at 37 degrees C. The sorted or isolated CD4+, CD8+ and CD8+ TEMRA cells had a purity of 90% or higher. RNA was extracted using the RNeasy kit, and about 0.45 to 1 ug of the RNA was reverse transcribed with random hexamers. TCR beta CDR3 regions were amplified with the immunoSEQ multiplex PCR assay covering 54 Vbeta and 13 Jbeta segments. To correct PCR amplification bias, a synthetic template baseline was used for both primer optimization and computational correction. The original pipeline was this. Only productive sequences were kept, with reads annotated to V, D and J genes according to IMGT and analyzed in immunoSEQ Analyzer. To calculate clonality, Shannon entropy was normalized by log2 of the number of productive unique sequences and then subtracted from one. For each patient and control, public and private clones were evaluated among the 100 most prevalent clones. A clone was defined as Susac-specific if it was absent from the healthy and MS cohorts, from 950 to 1,300 published viral clones and from other ImmuneACCESS disease sequences. In-frame beta chains were kept once TCRdb had trimmed the public reads at Q25 with fastp and called clones with MiXCR. Each entry is one CDR3 protein sequence, shown with its most common DNA and genes. TCRdb, not the authors, supplied the V and J calls. The sample records roughly 200,000 distinct CDR3 sequences, roughly 90% of which are singletons. Around 0.1% of the sample comes from the top ten.

The junction carries 12 bases between V and J, which are trimmed by 4 bases and 2 bases respectively. Reading the germline V gene gives CDR1 SQVTM and CDR2 ANQGSEA. Inclusive of the bounding cysteine and phenylalanine, the CDR3 is 13 residues long. Only the CDR3 DNA stays, 39 bases, in frame from base 1. Overall study outcomes, separate from this receptor: The CD4+ T cell repertoire of patients with Susac syndrome showed no detectable clonal expansion. The study acknowledged that relatively few individuals were included in the TCR sequencing and HLA analysis.

A word on this clonotype: No antigen is known for it. Nothing much larger sits one base from this clone, and base qualities are not available.

The sequence was obtained from a human donor with Susac syndrome. Material: CD4+ T cells from PBMCs. The sequence links TRBV29-1 to TRBJ2-7, and TRBD1 may be the D gene, going by 5 matching bases. At the DNA level, the sequence is TGCAGCGTTGGAACAGGCTTTCCCTACGAGCAGTACTTC. It specifies CSVGTGFPYEQYF.